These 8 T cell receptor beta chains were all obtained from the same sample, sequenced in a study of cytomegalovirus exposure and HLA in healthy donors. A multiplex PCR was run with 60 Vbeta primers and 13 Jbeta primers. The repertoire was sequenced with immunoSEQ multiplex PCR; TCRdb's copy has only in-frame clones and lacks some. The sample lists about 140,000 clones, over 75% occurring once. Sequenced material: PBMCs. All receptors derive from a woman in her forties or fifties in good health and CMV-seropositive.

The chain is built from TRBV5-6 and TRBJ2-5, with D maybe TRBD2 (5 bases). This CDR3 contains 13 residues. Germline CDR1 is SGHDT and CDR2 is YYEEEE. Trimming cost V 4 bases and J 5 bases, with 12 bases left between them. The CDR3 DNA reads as TGTGCCAGCAGCCCCCCAGGAGGCGAGACCCAGTACTTC. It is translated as CASSPPGGETQYF.

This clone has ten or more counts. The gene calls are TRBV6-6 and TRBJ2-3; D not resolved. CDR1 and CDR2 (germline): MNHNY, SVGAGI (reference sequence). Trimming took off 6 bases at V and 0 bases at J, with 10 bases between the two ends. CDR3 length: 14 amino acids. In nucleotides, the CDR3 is TGTGCCAGCAGACTATACGCTAGCACAGATACGCAGTATTTT. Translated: CASRLYASTDTQYF.

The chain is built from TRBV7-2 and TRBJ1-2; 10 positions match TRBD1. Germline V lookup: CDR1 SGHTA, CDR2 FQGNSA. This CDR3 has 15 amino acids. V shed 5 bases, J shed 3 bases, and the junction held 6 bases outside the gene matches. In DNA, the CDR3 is TGTGCCAGCAGCGCAGGGGGACAGGGGTACTATGGCTACACCTTC. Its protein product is CASSAGGQGYYGYTF.

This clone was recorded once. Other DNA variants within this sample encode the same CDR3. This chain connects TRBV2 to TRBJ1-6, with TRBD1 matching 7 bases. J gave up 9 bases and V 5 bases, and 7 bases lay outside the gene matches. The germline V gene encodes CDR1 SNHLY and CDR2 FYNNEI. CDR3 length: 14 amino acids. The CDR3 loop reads CASSTGQSFSPLHF. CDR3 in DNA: TGTGCCAGCAGTACGGGACAGTCGTTTTCACCCCTCCACTTT.

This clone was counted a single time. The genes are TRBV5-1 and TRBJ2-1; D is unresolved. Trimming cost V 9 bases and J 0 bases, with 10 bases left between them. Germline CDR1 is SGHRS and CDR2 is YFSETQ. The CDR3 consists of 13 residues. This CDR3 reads CATAAGSYNEQFF. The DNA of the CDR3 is TGCGCCACCGCCGCCGGCTCCTACAATGAGCAGTTCTTC. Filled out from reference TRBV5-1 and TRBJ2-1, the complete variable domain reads KAGVTQTPRYLIKTRGQQVTLSCSPISGHRSVSWYQQTPGQGLQFLFEYFSETQRNKGNFPGRFSGRQFSNSRSEMNVSTLELGDSALYLCATAAGSYNEQFFGPGTRLTVL.

The CDR3 here is CASGQGNYMGSEKLFF. The CDR3 DNA is TGTGCCAGCGGACAGGGGAATTATATGGGGAGTGAAAAACTGTTTTTT. V and J are TRBV28 and TRBJ1-4; 9 bases align to TRBD1. Germline trimming cut 8 bases from V and 7 bases from J; bases unmatched to any gene: 14. Germline V gene sequence: CDR1 MDHEN, CDR2 SYDVKM. The CDR3 consists of 16 residues. The whole variable domain, remainder taken from reference TRBV28 and TRBJ1-4, is DVKVTQSSRYLVKRTGEKVFLECVQDMDHENMFWYRQDPGLGLRLIYFSYDVKMKEKGDIPEGYSVSREKKERFSLILESASTNQTSMYLCASGQGNYMGSEKLFFGSGTQLSVL.

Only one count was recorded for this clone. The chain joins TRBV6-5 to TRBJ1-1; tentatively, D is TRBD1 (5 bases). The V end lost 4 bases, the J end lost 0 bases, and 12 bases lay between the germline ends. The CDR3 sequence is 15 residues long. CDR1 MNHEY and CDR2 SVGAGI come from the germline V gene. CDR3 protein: CASSSIREMNTEAFF. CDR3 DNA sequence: TGTGCCAGCAGTTCCATCAGGGAAATGAACACTGAAGCTTTCTTT.

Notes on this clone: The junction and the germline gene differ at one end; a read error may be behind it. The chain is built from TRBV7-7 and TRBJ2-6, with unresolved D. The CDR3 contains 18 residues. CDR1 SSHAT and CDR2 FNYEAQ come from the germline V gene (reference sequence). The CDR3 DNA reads TGTGCTAGCAGCTTAGTGCAGTATAGGAGCTCTGGGGCCAACGTCCTGACTTTC. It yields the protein CASSLVQYRSSGANVLTF. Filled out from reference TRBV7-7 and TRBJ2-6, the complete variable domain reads GAGVSQSPRYKVTKRGQDVTLRCDPISSHATLYWYQQALGQGPEFLTYFNYEAQPDKSGLPSDRFSAERPEGSISTLTIQRTEQRDSAMYRCASSLVQYRSSGANVLTFGAGSRLTVL.